This T cell receptor (beta chain) derives from a study of T cells after yellow fever vaccination (dated by TCRdb to 2018 to 2020). With respect to the entire study: Libraries from fractions with low cell numbers were prepared with the SMART-Seq v4 Ultra Low Input RNA kit. Two healthy male donors, one aged 18 to 30 and one aged 30 to 39 years, were included in the cohort. Blood samples were taken at several timepoints before and after primary and secondary immunization, and bulk PBMC replicates and cell subsets were isolated. To follow T-cell clones before and after both primary and booster YFV17D yellow fever vaccination, bulk TCR alpha and beta repertoires underwent longitudinal sequencing. The paper's findings and limits, for the study overall: Most clones expanded after primary vaccination were re-detected after the booster (approximately 96% of CD4 and 80% to 90% of CD8), suggesting broad memory maintenance. FACS-sorted repertoires could contain abundant contaminating clonotypes from the bulk population, so computational filtering was required. Compared with the primary T-cell response, the secondary T-cell response was weaker but faster, peaking on day 5 rather than day 15. The study included only a couple of donors, which limits how far the findings can be generalized. A small fraction of clonotypes appeared in both the CD4 and CD8 compartments, likely as a result of convergent recombination.

The CDR3 runs 15 amino acids, cysteine and phenylalanine included. Only CDR3 DNA remains: 45 bases, in frame from the first base. Germline trimming: 0 bases from V, 8 bases from J; junction bases outside gene matches: 3. Via the germline V gene (reference sequence), CDR1 is LGHDT and CDR2 YNNKEL. Synthesis of TCR cDNA relied on 5'RACE template switching, a step that introduced a universal primer site along with unique molecular identifiers. Priming for cDNA synthesis came from both the TCR alpha and TCR beta constant segments. Libraries were amplified in two PCR steps, with sample barcodes and sequencing adapters added in the second step. Sequencing of libraries was done on Illumina HiSeq 2500 (2x100 bp) or NovaSeq (2x150 bp). The paper's data handling went like this. Demultiplexing of reads and collapsing into UMI consensus sequences were performed with MIGEC, and V(D)J alignment was carried out with MiXCR. Using edgeR on replicate PBMC samples, clonotypes were called vaccine-responding if FDR was below 0.01 and the log2 fold change was above 5 up to day 15. CD4 or CD8 identity was assigned to each bulk clonotype according to whether the clonotype was present at higher abundance in the sequenced CD4 repertoire or the sequenced CD8 repertoire. TCRdb's own reprocessing of the public reads used fastp at Q25 and MiXCR and kept productive beta chains. Rows are combined by CDR3 protein, so each entry shows the most common genes and DNA. For this entry, the V and J calls and clone size follow TCRdb and not the study's own pipeline. The sample includes roughly 340,000 distinct CDR3 sequences, with 8.7% observed a single time. The ten most abundant clones make up more than 15% of the sample.

This clonotype has more than one count but fewer than ten. Its antigen is currently not known. Base-call qualities are not available, and no considerably larger clone is one nucleotide away. The treatment or condition label on this specimen signifies: live attenuated yellow fever vaccine strain. Two biological replicates of bulk PBMCs were collected at each blood-draw timepoint. PBMCs were isolated from peripheral blood using a standard Ficoll-Paque protocol. TriZol was used to extract RNA from bulk PBMCs, CD4 and CD8 fractions, and dextramer-positive and dextramer-negative fractions. The starting material was PBMCs, obtained on the day of the first yellow fever vaccination. The origin of this receptor is a man aged 18 to 29 who received the YFV17D yellow fever vaccine. Recombination joined TRBV3-1 with TRBJ2-2, and TRBD2 matches 10 of the central bases. The CDR3 protein sequence reads: CASSQELAGVGELFF. In nucleotide form, the sequence is TGTGCCAGCAGCCAAGAGCTAGCGGGAGTGGGGGAGCTGTTTTTT.